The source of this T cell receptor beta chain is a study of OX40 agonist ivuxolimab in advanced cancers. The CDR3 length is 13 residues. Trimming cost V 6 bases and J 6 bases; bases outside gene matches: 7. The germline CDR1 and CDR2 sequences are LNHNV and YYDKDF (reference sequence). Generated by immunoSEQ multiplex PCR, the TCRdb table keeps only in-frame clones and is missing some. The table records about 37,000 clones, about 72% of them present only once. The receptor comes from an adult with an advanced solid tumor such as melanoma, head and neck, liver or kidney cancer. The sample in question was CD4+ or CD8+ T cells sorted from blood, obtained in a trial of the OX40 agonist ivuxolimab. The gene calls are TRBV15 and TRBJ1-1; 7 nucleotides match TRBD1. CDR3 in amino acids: CATRFPGGSEAFF. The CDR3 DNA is TGTGCCACCAGGTTTCCAGGGGGATCTGAAGCTTTCTTT.